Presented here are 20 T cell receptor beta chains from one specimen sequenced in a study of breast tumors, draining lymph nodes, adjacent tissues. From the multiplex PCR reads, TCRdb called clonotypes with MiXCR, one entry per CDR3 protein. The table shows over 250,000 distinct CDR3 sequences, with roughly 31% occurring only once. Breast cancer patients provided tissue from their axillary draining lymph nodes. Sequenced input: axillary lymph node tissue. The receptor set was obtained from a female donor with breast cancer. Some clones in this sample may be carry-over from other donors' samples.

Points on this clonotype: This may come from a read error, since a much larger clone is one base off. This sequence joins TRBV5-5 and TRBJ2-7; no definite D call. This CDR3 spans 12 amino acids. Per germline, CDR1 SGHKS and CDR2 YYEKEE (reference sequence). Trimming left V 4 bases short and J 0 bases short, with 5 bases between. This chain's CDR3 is CASSGHSYEQYF. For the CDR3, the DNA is TGTGCCAGCAGCGGCCACTCCTACGAGCAGTACTTC.

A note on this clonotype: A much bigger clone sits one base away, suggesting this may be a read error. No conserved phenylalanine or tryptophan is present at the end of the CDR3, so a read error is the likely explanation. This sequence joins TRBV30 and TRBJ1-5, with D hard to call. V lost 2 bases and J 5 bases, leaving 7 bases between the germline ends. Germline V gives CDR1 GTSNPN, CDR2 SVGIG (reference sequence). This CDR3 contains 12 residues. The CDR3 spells CAWSSPYQPQHS. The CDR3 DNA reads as TGTGCCTGGAGTTCCCCGTATCAGCCCCAGCATTCT.

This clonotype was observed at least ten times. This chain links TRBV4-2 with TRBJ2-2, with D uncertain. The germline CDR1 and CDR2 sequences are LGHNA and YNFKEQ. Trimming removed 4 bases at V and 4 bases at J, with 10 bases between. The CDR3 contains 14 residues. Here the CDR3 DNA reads TGTGCCAGCAGCCGAGAAAAGTTCACCGGGGAGCTGTTTTTT. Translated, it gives CASSREKFTGELFF.

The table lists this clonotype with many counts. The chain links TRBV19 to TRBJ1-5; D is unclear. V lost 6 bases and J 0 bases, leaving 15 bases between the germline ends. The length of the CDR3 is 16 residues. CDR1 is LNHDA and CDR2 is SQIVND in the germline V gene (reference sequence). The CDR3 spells CASSPLEAISNQPQHF. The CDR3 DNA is TGTGCCAGTAGCCCTTTGGAGGCCATTAGCAATCAGCCCCAGCATTTT.

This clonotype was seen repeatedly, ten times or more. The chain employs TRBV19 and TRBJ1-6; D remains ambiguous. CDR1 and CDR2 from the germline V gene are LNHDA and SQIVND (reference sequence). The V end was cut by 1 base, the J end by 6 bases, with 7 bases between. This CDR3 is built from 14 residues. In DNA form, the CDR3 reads TGTGCCAGTAGTATAGGGGCGGGTAATTCACCCCTCCACTTT. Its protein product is CASSIGAGNSPLHF.

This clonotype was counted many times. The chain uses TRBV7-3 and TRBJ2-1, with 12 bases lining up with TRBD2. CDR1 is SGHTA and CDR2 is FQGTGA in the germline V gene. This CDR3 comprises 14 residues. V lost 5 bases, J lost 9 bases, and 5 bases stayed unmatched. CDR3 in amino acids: CASSTRLAGAEQFF. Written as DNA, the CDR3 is TGTGCCAGCAGCACCCGACTAGCGGGAGCTGAGCAGTTCTTC.

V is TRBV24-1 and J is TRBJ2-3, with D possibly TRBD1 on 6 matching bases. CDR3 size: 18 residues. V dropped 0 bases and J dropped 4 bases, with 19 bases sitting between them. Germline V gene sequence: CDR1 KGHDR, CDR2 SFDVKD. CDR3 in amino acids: CATSDLPWDTPDPDTQYF. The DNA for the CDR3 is TGTGCCACCAGTGATTTGCCGTGGGACACTCCGGACCCAGATACGCAGTATTTT.

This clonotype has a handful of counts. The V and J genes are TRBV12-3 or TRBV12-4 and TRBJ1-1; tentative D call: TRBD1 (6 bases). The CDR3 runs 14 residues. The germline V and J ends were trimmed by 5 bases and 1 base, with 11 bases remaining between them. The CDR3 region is CASSDIQGNTEAFF. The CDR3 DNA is TGTGCCAGCAGTGACATACAGGGGAACACTGAAGCTTTCTTT.

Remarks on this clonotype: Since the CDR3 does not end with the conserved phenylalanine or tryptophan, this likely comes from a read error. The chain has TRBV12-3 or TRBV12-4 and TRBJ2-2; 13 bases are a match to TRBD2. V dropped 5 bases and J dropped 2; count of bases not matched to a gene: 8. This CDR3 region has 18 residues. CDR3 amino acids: CASSTPGLAGINTGELFL. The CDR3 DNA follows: TGTGCCAGCAGTACTCCGGGACTAGCGGGAATTAACACCGGGGAGCTGTTTCTT.

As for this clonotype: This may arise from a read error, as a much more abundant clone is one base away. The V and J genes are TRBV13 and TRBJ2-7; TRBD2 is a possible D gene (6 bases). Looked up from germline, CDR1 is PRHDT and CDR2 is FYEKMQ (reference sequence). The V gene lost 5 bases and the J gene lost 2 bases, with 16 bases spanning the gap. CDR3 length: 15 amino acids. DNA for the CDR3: TGTGCCAGCAGCGCAGGGACTGGCGCTACCTACGAGCAGTACTTC. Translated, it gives CASSAGTGATYEQYF.

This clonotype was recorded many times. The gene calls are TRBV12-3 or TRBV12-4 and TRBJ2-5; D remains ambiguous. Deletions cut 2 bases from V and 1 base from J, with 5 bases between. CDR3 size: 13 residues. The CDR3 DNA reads TGTGCCAGCAGTTTAATCGCCCAAGAGACCCAGTACTTC. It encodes CASSLIAQETQYF.

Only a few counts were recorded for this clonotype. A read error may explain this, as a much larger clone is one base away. The CDR3 region is CASSVGGVSYEQSF. The CDR3 DNA is TGTGCCAGCAGCGTAGGGGGTGTTAGCTACGAGCAGTCCTTC. The chain links TRBV9 to TRBJ2-7; D is ambiguous. Germline assignment: CDR1 SGDLS and CDR2 YYNGEE. CDR3 size: 14 residues.

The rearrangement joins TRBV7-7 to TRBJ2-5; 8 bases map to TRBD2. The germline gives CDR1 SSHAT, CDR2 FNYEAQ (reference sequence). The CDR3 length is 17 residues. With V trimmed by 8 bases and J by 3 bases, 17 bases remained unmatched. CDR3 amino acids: CASSPGSSGSGEETQYF. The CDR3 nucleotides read TGTGCCAGCTCACCCGGGAGCAGCGGGAGTGGGGAAGAGACCCAGTACTTC. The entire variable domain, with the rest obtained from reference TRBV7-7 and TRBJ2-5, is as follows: GAGVSQSPRYKVTKRGQDVTLRCDPISSHATLYWYQQALGQGPEFLTYFNYEAQPDKSGLPSDRFSAERPEGSISTLTIQRTEQRDSAMYRCASSPGSSGSGEETQYFGPGTRLLVL.

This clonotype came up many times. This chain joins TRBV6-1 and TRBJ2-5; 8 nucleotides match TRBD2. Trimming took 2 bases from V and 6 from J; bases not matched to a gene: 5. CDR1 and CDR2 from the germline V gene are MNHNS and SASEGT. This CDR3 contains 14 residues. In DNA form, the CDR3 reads TGTGCCAGCAGTGAATCGGGGGGGGCCCAGACCCAGTACTTC. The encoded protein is CASSESGGAQTQYF.

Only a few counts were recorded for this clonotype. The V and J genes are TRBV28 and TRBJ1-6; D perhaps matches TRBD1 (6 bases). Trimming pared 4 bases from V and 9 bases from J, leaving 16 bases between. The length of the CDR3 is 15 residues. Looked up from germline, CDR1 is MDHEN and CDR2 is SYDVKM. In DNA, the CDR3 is TGTGCCAGCAGTTCCCTCAGGGGAAAGAGTTCACCCCTCCACTTT. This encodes CASSSLRGKSSPLHF.

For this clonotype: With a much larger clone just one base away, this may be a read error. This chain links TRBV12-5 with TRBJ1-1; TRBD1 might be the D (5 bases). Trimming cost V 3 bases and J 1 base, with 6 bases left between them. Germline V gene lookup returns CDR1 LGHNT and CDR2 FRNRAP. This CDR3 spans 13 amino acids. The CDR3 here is CASGFQGNTEAFF. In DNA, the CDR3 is TGTGCTAGTGGTTTCCAGGGGAACACTGAAGCTTTCTTT.

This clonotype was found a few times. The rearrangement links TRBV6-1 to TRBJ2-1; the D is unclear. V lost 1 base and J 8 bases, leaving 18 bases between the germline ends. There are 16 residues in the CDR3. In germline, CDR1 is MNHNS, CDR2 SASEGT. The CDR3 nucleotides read TGTGCCAGCAGTGAAGTTGGAGTCGGCGAGAGCTATGAGCAGTTCTTC. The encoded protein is CASSEVGVGESYEQFF.

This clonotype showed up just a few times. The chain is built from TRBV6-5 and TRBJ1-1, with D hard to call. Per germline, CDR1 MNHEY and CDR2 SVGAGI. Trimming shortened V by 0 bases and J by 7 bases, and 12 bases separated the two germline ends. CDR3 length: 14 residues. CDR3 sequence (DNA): TGTGCCAGCAGTTACTCAGGACTTGGGGTTGAAGCTTTCTTT. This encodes CASSYSGLGVEAFF.

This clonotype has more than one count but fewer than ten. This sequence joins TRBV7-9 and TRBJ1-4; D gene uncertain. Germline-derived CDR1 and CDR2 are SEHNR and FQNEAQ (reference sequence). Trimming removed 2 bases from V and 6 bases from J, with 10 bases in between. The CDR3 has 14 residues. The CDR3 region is CASSLQAGDEKLFF. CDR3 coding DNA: TGTGCCAGCAGCTTACAGGCTGGGGATGAAAAACTGTTTTTT.

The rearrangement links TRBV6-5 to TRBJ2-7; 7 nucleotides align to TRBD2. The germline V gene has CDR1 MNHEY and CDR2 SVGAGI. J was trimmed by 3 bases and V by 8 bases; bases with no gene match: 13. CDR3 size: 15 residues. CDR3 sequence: CASPPDGGNHYEQYF. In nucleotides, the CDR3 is TGTGCCAGCCCCCCTGACGGGGGGAACCACTACGAGCAGTACTTC.